This T cell receptor (beta chain) was captured in a study of CD8+ T cells in alopecia areata. General study results and limits: Lesional scalp exceeded normal scalp in clonality, especially in alopecia totalis/universalis.

V was cut by 6 bases and J by 5 bases, with 10 bases left in between. Germline V lookup: CDR1 SNHLY, CDR2 FYNNEI. The CDR3 covers 12 residues. As the sequencing template, cDNA was produced by extracting RNA and reverse transcribing it. Some clones are missing from TCRdb's copy, which holds only in-frame ones; the method was immunoSEQ multiplex PCR. The repertoire holds approximately 150,000 clones, with 67% as singletons. Regarding this clone: What it binds is unknown. The sample holds other DNA sequences that translate to the same CDR3.

Sequencing used CD8+ T cells sorted from blood, obtained at week 0. This chain links TRBV2 with TRBJ1-1; a possible D gene is TRBD1 (5 bases). The sequence was obtained from a human donor with alopecia areata. The CDR3 DNA is TGTGCCAGCAGGGTCGGGGGGACTGAAGCTTTCTTT. Translating it yields CASRVGGTEAFF.